These 16 T cell receptor beta chains originate from one sample sequenced in a study of shared clonotypes between healthy human individuals. Clones were read by immunoSEQ multiplex PCR, and TCRdb kept only the in-frame ones, dropping some. The sample includes 2.5 million or so clones, around nine tenths seen only once; the top ten take around 0.15%. Sequenced material: naive CD4+ T cells sorted from blood. The sample's subset: CD45RA+ positively selected. The origin of the receptors is a man aged 18 to 30 in good health.

As for this clone: This sample includes further DNA sequences coding for the same CDR3. The V gene is TRBV9, the J gene TRBJ2-5, with 10 positions matching TRBD2. This CDR3 is 16 amino acids long. V shed 0 bases, J shed 4 bases, and the junction held 6 bases outside the gene matches. CDR1 and CDR2 from the germline V gene are SGDLS and YYNGEE. Written as DNA, the CDR3 is TGTGCCAGCAGCGTAGGGCTAGCGGGAGTTTCAGAGACCCAGTACTTC. Its translation: CASSVGLAGVSETQYF.

This chain uses TRBV7-9 with TRBJ2-3; D uncertain. The CDR3 totals 14 residues. The germline CDR1 and CDR2 sequences are SEHNR and FQNEAQ (reference sequence). V was pared by 3 bases and J by 1 base, with 8 bases between. CDR3 amino acids: CASSFWTGTDTQYF. The CDR3 DNA follows: TGTGCCAGCAGCTTTTGGACGGGCACAGATACGCAGTATTTT.

This sequence joins TRBV27 and TRBJ2-3; D is tentatively TRBD1 or TRBD2 (5 bases each). The CDR3 spans 13 residues. V lost 4 bases, J lost 10 bases, and 15 bases lay in between. Germline V gene data show CDR1 as MNHEY and CDR2 as SMNVEV (reference sequence). CDR3 loop: CASSWDPKNPQYF. In DNA, the CDR3 is TGTGCCAGCAGTTGGGACCCCAAAAACCCGCAGTATTTT.

In the case of this clone: Different DNA sequences within this sample yield the same CDR3. The chain is built from TRBV7-2 and TRBJ2-3; D is unresolved. Germline V gene data show CDR1 as SGHTA and CDR2 as FQGNSA. The CDR3 has 12 amino acids. V was clipped by 6 bases and J by 6 bases, with 10 bases between them. The CDR3 loop is CASSYRADTQYF. Written as DNA, the CDR3 is TGTGCCAGCAGTTACCGGGCGGATACGCAGTATTTT.

The chain couples TRBV19 to TRBJ2-3; no definite D call. This CDR3 spans 16 amino acids. Germline V gives CDR1 LNHDA, CDR2 SQIVND (reference sequence). The V and J ends lost 5 bases and 4 bases respectively, with 19 bases between them. CDR3: CASSPAQAGSADTQYF. In DNA form, the CDR3 reads TGTGCCAGTAGTCCGGCCCAGGCAGGAAGCGCAGATACGCAGTATTTT.

This sequence joins TRBV5-4 and TRBJ2-2; 7 bases map to TRBD2. This CDR3 has 15 amino acids. Germline-derived CDR1 and CDR2 are SGHNT and YYREEE (reference sequence). V lost 2 bases, J lost 3 bases, and 4 bases stayed unmatched. CDR3 sequence: CASSFPGGDTGELFF. CDR3 nucleotide sequence: TGTGCCAGCAGCTTCCCGGGGGGAGACACCGGGGAGCTGTTTTTT.

This chain connects TRBV6-8 to TRBJ2-7; D is unresolved. Germline V CDR1 and CDR2: MNHGY, SAAAGT. The germline V and J ends were trimmed by 0 bases and 2 bases, with 20 bases remaining between them. This CDR3 spans 18 amino acids. This chain's CDR3 is CASSYSNGQLLFPYEQYF. CDR3 sequence (DNA): TGTGCCAGCAGTTACTCGAACGGGCAGTTATTGTTTCCCTACGAGCAGTACTTC.

Only a few counts were recorded for this clone. The chain couples TRBV5-4 to TRBJ2-2; D remains unclear. Germline CDR1 is SGHNT and CDR2 is YYREEE (reference sequence). V shed 4 bases and J shed 6 bases, with 7 bases lying between them. The CDR3 has 12 amino acids. The CDR3 spells CASSTKAGELFF. The CDR3 region has the DNA TGTGCCAGCAGCACGAAGGCCGGGGAGCTGTTTTTT.

The chain has TRBV30 and TRBJ2-5, with D unresolved. CDR1 GTSNPN and CDR2 SVGIG come from the germline V gene (reference sequence). The CDR3 totals 12 residues. The V end was cut by 3 bases, the J end by 7 bases, with 12 bases between. The CDR3 sequence is CAWRGPRTTQYF. The CDR3 nucleotides read TGTGCCTGGAGGGGCCCCAGGACGACCCAGTACTTC.

The chain employs TRBV6-5 and TRBJ2-7; 7 positions match TRBD1. V gave up 0 bases and J gave up 5 bases; unmatched junction bases: 7. CDR1 is MNHEY and CDR2 is SVGAGI in the germline V gene. The CDR3 runs 15 residues. The CDR3 is CASSYSGRGTDEQYF. DNA for the CDR3: TGTGCCAGCAGTTACTCGGGGCGAGGGACAGACGAGCAGTACTTC.

The genes are TRBV28 and TRBJ1-1; no definite D call. CDR1 is MDHEN and CDR2 is SYDVKM in the germline V gene. Between the trimmed V and J ends, which lost 3 bases and 2 bases, there was a span of 16 bases. The CDR3 is 16 amino acids. The CDR3 DNA reads as TGTGCCAGCAGTTTTTTTGGCTCAAACCCTAACACTGAAGCTTTCTTT. It specifies CASSFFGSNPNTEAFF.

The chain links TRBV18 to TRBJ1-2; maybe TRBD1 (5 bases). Between the trimmed V and J ends, which lost 0 bases and 2 bases, there was a span of 10 bases. The CDR3 covers 15 residues. Germline CDR1 KGHSH, CDR2 LQKENI. The CDR3 is CASSPPTASNYGYTF. DNA of the CDR3: TGTGCCAGCTCACCACCGACAGCCTCCAACTATGGCTACACCTTC.

V gene TRBV28 combines with J gene TRBJ1-4, with TRBD1 matching over 7 bases. V was pared by 3 bases and J by 0 bases, with 7 bases of the junction left unmatched. The length of the CDR3 is 17 residues. The germline CDR1 and CDR2 sequences are MDHEN and SYDVKM. CDR3 sequence: CASSFAGGTATNEKLFF. CDR3 in DNA: TGTGCCAGCAGTTTCGCAGGGGGTACTGCAACTAATGAAAAACTGTTTTTT.

The V gene is TRBV5-1, the J gene TRBJ2-1, with 10 bases aligning to TRBD2. The V gene end was trimmed by 4 bases and the J gene end by 5 bases; junction bases not matched to a gene: 12. CDR3 length equals 17 residues. CDR1 is SGHRS, CDR2 YFSETQ, per germline. CDR3: CASSRLAGVMLDNEQFF. In DNA form, the CDR3 reads TGCGCCAGCAGCAGGCTAGCGGGAGTGATGCTCGACAATGAGCAGTTCTTC.

The V call is TRBV11-2, the J call TRBJ1-2; a weak D match, TRBD1 (5 bases). Germline values: CDR1 SGHAT, CDR2 FQNNGV. The CDR3 has 17 residues. Trimming cost V 0 bases and J 8 bases, with 22 bases left between them. The CDR3 nucleotides read TGTGCCAGCAGCTTAGATCCGACGGACGGCAGGAGGGGAGGCTACACCTTC. It translates to CASSLDPTDGRRGGYTF.

The chain is built from TRBV5-5 and TRBJ1-2; TRBD1 agrees at 7 bases. This CDR3 region has 14 residues. Germline lookup yields CDR1 SGHKS and CDR2 YYEKEE (reference sequence). With V trimmed by 0 bases and J by 5 bases, 4 bases remained unmatched. CDR3 nucleotide sequence: TGTGCCAGCAGCTTGGGGGACAGACCGTATGGCTACACCTTC. Amino acids: CASSLGDRPYGYTF.